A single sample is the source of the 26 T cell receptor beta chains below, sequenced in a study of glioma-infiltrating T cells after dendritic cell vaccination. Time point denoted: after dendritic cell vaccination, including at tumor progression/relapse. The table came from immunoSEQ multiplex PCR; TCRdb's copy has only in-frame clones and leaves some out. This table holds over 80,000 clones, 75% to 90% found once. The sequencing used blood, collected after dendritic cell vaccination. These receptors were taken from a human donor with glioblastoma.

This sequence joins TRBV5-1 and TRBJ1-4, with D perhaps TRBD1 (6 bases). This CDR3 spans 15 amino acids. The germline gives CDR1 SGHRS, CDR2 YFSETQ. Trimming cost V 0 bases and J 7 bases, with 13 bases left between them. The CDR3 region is CASSLEGDSGEKLFF. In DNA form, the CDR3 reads TGCGCCAGCAGCTTGGAGGGGGATAGTGGTGAAAAACTGTTTTTT.

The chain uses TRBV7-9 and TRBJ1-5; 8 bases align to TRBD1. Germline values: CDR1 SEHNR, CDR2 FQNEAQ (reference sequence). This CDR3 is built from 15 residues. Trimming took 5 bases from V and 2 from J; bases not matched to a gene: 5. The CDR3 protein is CASSQQGDGNQPQHF. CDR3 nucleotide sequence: TGTGCCAGCAGCCAACAGGGGGATGGCAATCAGCCCCAGCATTTT.

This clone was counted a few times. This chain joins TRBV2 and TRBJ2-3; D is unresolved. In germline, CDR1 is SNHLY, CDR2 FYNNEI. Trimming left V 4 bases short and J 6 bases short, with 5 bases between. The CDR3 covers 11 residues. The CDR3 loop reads CASSVMDTQYF. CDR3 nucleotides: TGTGCCAGCAGTGTCATGGATACGCAGTATTTT.

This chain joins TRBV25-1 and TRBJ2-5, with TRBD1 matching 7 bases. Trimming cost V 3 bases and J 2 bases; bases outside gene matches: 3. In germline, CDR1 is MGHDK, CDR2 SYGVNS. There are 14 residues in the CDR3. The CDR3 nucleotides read TGTGCCAGCAGTGACGTACAGGGGCAAGAGACCCAGTACTTC. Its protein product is CASSDVQGQETQYF.

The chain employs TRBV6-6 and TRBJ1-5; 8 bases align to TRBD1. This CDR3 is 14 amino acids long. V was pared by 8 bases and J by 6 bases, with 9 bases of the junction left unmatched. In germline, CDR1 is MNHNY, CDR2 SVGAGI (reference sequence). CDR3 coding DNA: TGTGCCAGCGGGTGGCAGGGGGCTGGTCAGCCCCAGCATTTT. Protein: CASGWQGAGQPQHF.

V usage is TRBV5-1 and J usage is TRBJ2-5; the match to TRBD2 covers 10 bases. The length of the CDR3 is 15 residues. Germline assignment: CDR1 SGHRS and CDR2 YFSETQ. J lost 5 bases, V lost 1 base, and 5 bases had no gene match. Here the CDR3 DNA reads TGCGCCAGCAGCTTGTGGGCTAGCGGGAGCGAGACCCAGTACTTC. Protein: CASSLWASGSETQYF.

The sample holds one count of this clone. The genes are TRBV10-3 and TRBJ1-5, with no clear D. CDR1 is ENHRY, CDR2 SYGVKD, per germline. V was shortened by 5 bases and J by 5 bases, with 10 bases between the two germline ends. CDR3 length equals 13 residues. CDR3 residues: CAISHSTDQPQHF. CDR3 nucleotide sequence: TGTGCCATCAGTCACAGTACCGATCAGCCCCAGCATTTT.

CDR3 protein: CASRQGTTSGTQYF. DNA for the CDR3: TGTGCCAGCAGGCAGGGGACCACGAGTGGAACCCAGTACTTC. V is TRBV2 and J is TRBJ2-5; the D gene is possibly TRBD1 (6 bases). Trimming shortened V by 6 bases and J by 8 bases, and 19 bases separated the two germline ends. The CDR3 is 14 residues long. Germline CDR1 and CDR2: SNHLY and FYNNEI.

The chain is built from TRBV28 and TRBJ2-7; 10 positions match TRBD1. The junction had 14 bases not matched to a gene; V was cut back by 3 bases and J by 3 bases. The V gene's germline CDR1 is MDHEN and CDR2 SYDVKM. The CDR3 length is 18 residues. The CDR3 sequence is CASSFRDRGQTTYYEQYV. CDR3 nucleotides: TGTGCCAGCAGTTTCCGGGACAGGGGCCAGACGACCTACTACGAGCAGTACGTC.

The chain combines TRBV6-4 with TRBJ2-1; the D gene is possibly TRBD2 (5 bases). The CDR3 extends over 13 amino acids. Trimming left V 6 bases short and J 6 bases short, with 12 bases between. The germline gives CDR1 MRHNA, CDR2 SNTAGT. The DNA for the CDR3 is TGTGCCAGCAGCAACCTCGAGGGCAATGAGCAGTTCTTC. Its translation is CASSNLEGNEQFF.

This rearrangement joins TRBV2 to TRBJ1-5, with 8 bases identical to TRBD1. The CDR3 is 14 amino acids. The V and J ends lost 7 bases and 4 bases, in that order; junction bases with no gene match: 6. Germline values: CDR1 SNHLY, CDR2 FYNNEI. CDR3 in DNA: TGTGCCAGCAACAGATACAGGGGGAATCAGCCCCAGCATTTT. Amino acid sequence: CASNRYRGNQPQHF.

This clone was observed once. The CDR3 bases are TGCGCCAGCAGCTTGGGAGGCCTGGACAGGGGGCAGGGTACTGAAGCTTTCTTT. It encodes CASSLGGLDRGQGTEAFF. The genes are TRBV5-1 and TRBJ1-1, with 11 bases lining up with TRBD1. V lost 0 bases to trimming and J lost 5 bases; unmatched junction nucleotides: 12. The CDR3 is 18 residues long. The V gene's germline CDR1 is SGHRS and CDR2 YFSETQ.

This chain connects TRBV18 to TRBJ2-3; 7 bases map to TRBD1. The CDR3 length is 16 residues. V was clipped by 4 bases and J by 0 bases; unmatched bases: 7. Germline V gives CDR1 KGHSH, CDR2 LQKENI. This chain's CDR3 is CASSRAWDSSTDTQYF. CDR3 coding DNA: TGTGCCAGCTCACGAGCATGGGACAGCAGCACAGATACGCAGTATTTT.

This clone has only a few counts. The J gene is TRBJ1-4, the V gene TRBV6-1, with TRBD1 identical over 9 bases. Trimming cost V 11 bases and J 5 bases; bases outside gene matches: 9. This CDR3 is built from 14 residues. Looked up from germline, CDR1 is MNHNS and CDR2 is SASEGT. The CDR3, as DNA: TGTGCCGCGGGCCCCGGACAGGGGAATGAAAAACTGTTTTTT. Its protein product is CAAGPGQGNEKLFF.

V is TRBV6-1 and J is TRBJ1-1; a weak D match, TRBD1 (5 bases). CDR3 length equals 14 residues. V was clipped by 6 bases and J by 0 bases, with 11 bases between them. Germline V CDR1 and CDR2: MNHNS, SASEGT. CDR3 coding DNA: TGTGCCAGCAGAACGGGGGGAGTGAACACTGAAGCTTTCTTT. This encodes CASRTGGVNTEAFF.

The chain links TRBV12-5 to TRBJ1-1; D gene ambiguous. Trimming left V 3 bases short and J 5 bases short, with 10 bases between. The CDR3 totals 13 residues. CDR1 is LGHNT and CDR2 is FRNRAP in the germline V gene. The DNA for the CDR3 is TGTGCTAGTGGTTTATTTGGGCGAACTGAAGCTTTCTTT. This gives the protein CASGLFGRTEAFF.

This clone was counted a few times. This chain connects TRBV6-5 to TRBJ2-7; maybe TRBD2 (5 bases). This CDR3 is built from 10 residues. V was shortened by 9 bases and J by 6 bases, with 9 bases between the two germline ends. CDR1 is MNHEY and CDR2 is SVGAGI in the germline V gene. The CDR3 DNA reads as TGTGCCAGGCGGGTTCCCGAGCAGTACGTC. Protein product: CARRVPEQYV.

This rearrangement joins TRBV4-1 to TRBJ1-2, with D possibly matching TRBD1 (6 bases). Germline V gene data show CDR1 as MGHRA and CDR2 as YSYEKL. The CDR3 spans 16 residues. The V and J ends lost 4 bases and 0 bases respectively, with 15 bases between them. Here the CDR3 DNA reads TGCGCCAGCAGCCCAGGGGAAGGGTTAGCTAACTATGGCTACACCTTC. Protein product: CASSPGEGLANYGYTF.

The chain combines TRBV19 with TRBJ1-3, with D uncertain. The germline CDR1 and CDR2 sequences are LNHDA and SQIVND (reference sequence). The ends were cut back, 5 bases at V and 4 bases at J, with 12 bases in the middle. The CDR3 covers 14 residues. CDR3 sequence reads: CASSPRGEGNTIYF. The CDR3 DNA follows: TGTGCCAGTAGTCCACGTGGGGAGGGAAACACCATATATTTT.

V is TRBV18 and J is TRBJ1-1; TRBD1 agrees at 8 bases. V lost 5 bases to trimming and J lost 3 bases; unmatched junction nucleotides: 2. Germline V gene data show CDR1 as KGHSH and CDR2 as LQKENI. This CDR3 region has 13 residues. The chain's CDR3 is CASSTTGDTEAFF. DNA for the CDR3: TGTGCCAGCTCAACGACAGGGGACACTGAAGCTTTCTTT.

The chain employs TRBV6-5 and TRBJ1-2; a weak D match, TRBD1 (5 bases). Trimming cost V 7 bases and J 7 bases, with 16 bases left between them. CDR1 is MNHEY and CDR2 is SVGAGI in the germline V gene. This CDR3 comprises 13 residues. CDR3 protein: CASTPVQGLGYTF. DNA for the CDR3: TGTGCCAGCACCCCGGTGCAGGGACTTGGCTACACCTTC.

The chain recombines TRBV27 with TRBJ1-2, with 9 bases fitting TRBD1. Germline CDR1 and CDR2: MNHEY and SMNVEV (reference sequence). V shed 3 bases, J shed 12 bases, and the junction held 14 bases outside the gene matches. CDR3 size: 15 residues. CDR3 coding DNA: TGTGCCAGCAGTTTGAATACCCGGGACAGGGTCCGCCACACCTTC. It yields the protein CASSLNTRDRVRHTF.

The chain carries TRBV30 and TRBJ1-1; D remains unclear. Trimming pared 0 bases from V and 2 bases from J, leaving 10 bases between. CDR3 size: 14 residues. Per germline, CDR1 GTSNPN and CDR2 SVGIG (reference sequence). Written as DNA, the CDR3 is TGTGCCTGGAGTGTGGGCCTTCTTAACACTGAAGCTTTCTTT. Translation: CAWSVGLLNTEAFF.

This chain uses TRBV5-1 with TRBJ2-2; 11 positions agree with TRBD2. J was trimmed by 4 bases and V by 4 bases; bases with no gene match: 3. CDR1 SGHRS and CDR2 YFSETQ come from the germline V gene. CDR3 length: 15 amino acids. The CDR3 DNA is TGCGCCAGCAGCACCGGGACTAGCGGCACCGGGGAGCTGTTTTTT. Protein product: CASSTGTSGTGELFF.

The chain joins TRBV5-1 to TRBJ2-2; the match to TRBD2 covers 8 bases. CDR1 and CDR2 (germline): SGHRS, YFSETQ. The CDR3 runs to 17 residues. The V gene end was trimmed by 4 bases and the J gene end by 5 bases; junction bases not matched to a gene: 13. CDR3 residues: CASSGRAGAGGTGELFF. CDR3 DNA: TGCGCCAGCAGCGGAAGAGCGGGGGCTGGGGGTACCGGGGAGCTGTTTTTT.

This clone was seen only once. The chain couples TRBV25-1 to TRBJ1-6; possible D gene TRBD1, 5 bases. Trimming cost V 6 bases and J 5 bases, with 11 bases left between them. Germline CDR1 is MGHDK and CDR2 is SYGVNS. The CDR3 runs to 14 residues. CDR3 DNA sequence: TGTGCCAGCAGGGAGATGGGGCATAATTCACCCCTCCACTTT. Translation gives CASREMGHNSPLHF.